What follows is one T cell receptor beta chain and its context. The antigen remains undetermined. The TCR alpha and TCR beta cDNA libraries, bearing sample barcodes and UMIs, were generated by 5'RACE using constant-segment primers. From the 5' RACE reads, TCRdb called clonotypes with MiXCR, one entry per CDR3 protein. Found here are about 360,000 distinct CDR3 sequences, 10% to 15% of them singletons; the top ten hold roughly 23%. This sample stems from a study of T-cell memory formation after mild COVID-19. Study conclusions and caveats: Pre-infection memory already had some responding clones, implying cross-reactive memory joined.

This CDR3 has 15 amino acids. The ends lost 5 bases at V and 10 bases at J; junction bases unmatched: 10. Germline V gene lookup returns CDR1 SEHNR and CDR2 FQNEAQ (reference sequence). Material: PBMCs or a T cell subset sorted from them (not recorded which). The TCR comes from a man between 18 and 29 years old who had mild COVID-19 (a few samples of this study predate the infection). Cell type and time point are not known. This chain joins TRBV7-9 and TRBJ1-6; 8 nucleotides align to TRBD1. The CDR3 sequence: CASSASQGVGSPLHF. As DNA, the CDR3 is TGTGCCAGCAGCGCTTCACAGGGGGTAGGATCACCCCTCCACTTT.